The clone carrying this T cell receptor beta chain was observed a handful of times. The antigen remains undetermined. The data stem from a study of shared clonotypes between healthy human individuals. Together with CD45RO+ cells, CCR7-negative CD45RA+ TemRA cells were included in CD8 memory. The V gene's germline CDR1 is SGDLS and CDR2 YYNGEE. The germline V and J ends were trimmed by 0 bases and 5 bases, with 6 bases remaining between them. The CDR3 runs 13 residues. Whole-study results and caveats: There were few donors, and this limited the genetic and exposure-history diversity represented. Clonotype sharing across four donors was observed for about 5.2% of naive CD4 clonotypes.

Repertoires were generated with immunoSEQ multiplex PCR, while TCRdb's copy carries only in-frame clones and drops some. The sample comprises about 120,000 clones, around 68% of which are singletons, and roughly 24% rests with the top ten. The sequenced material came from memory CD8+ T cells sorted from blood. Documented subset: CD45RO+ cells pooled with CCR7-negative TemRA cells. This rearrangement joins TRBV9 to TRBJ1-5, with D maybe TRBD1 (5 bases). The clonotype was recovered from a woman in her 30s in good health. The CDR3 protein is CASSVEGHQPQHF. CDR3 in DNA: TGTGCCAGCAGCGTAGAGGGGCATCAGCCCCAGCATTTT.